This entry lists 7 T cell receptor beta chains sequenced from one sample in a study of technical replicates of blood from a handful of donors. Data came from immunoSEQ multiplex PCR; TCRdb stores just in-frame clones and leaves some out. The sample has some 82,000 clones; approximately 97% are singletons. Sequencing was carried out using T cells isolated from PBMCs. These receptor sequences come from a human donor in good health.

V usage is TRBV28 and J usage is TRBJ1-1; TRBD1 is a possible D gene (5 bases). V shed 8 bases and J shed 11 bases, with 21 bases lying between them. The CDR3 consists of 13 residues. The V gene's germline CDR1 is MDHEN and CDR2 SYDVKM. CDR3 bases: TGTGCCAGCCAGGGTTGGCAGGGTAATCTGGCTTTCTTT. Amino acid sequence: CASQGWQGNLAFF.

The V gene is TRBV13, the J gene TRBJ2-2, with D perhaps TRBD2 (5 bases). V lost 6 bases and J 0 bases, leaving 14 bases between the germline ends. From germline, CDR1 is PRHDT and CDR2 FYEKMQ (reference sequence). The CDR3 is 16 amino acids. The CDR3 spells CASSPKHGANTGELFF. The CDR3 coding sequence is TGTGCCAGCAGTCCGAAGCACGGGGCGAACACCGGGGAGCTGTTTTTT.

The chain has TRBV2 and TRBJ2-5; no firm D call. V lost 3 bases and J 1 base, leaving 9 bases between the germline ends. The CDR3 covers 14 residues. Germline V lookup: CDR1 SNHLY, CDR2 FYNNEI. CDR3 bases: TGTGCCAGCAGTGAGGCGGAACTCCAAGAGACCCAGTACTTC. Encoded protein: CASSEAELQETQYF.

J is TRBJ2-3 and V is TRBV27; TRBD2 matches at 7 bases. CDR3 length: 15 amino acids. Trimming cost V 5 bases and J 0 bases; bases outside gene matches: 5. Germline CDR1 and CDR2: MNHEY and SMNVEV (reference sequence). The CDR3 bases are TGTGCCAGCAGTCCCAGCGGGGCTAGCACAGATACGCAGTATTTT. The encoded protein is CASSPSGASTDTQYF.

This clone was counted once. The CDR3 nucleotides read TGTGCCAGCAGTCCAAAGGGGGTTGGCTACACCTTC. Its protein product is CASSPKGVGYTF. The rearrangement uses TRBV6-1 and TRBJ1-2; a possible D gene is TRBD1 (6 bases). The CDR3 spans 12 residues. Germline values: CDR1 MNHNS, CDR2 SASEGT. The V end lost 5 bases, the J end lost 7 bases, and 11 bases lay between the germline ends.

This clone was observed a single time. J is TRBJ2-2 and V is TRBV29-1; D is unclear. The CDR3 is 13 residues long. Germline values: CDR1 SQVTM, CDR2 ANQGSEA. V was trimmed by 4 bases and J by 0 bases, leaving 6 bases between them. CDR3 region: CSVVHPNTGELFF. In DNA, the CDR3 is TGCAGCGTTGTACACCCGAACACCGGGGAGCTGTTTTTT.

In nucleotides, the CDR3 is TGTGCCAGTTCAATAGGGGAATGGACTGAAGCTTTCTTT. Translating gives CASSIGEWTEAFF. This chain links TRBV28 with TRBJ1-1; possible D gene TRBD1, 5 bases. The CDR3 sequence is 13 residues long. Germline-derived CDR1 and CDR2 are MDHEN and SYDVKM. Trimming took off 9 bases at V and 5 bases at J, with 16 bases between the two ends.